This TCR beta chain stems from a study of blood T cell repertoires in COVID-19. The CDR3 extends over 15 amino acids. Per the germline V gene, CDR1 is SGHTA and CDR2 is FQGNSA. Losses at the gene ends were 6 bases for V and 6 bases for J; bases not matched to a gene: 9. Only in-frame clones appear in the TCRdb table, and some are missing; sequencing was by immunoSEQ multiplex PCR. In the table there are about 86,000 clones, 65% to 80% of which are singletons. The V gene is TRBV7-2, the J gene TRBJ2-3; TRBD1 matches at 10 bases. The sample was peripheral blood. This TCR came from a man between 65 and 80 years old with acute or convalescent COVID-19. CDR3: CASSSRQGAIDTQYF. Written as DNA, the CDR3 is TGTGCCAGCAGTTCGAGACAGGGGGCAATCGATACGCAGTATTTT. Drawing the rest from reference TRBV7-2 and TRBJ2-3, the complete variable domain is GAGVSQSPSNKVTEKGKDVELRCDPISGHTALYWYRQSLGQGLEFLIYFQGNSAPDKSGLPSDRFSAERTGGSVSTLTIQRTQQEDSAVYLCASSSRQGAIDTQYFGPGTRLTVL.